A single sample is the source of the 24 T cell receptor beta chains below, sequenced in a study of chemoradiotherapy in HPV16-positive cancers. This table comes from immunoSEQ multiplex PCR, and its TCRdb copy is limited to in-frame clones, with some not included. The sample lists some 70,000 clones, approximately 91% occurring once. The input for sequencing was blood, taken from a patient who underwent chemoradiotherapy. The receptors were gathered from a human donor with HPV-associated anogenital cancer.

The rearrangement joins TRBV25-1 to TRBJ2-1; 12 bases are a match to TRBD1. Germline CDR1 reads MGHDK; CDR2 reads SYGVNS. V trimming: 0 bases; J trimming: 10 bases; junction bases outside the gene matches: 10. The CDR3 totals 17 residues. The CDR3 region has the DNA TGTGCCAGCAGTGAATATGGAGGGACAGGGGGCTCTAGGGAGCAGTTCTTC. Its protein is CASSEYGGTGGSREQFF.

The chain combines TRBV10-3 with TRBJ2-5; 13 positions agree with TRBD2. Germline V gives CDR1 ENHRY, CDR2 SYGVKD. V was pared by 0 bases and J by 5 bases, with 0 bases of the junction left unmatched. The CDR3 sequence is 15 residues long. The DNA for the CDR3 is TGTGCCATCAGTGAGTCGACTAGCGGGGGGGAGACCCAGTACTTC. This encodes CAISESTSGGETQYF.

The rearrangement uses TRBV18 and TRBJ2-5, with TRBD1 identical over 11 bases. The CDR3 covers 15 residues. Germline CDR1 is KGHSH and CDR2 is LQKENI. The J segment lost 1 base and the V segment lost 4 bases, leaving 2 bases of the junction unmatched. Written as DNA, the CDR3 is TGTGCCAGCTCACTCGGGACAGGGGGCCAAGAGACCCAGTACTTC. Amino acids: CASSLGTGGQETQYF. Filled out from reference TRBV18 and TRBJ2-5, the complete variable domain reads NAGVMQNPRHLVRRRGQEARLRCSPMKGHSHVYWYRQLPEEGLKFMVYLQKENIIDESGMPKERFSAEFPKEGPSILRIQQVVRGDSAAYFCASSLGTGGQETQYFGPGTRLLVL.

CDR3 DNA sequence: TGTGCCAGCAGCGTAGGTGACACTGAAGCTTTCTTT. This translates into CASSVGDTEAFF. This chain connects TRBV9 to TRBJ1-1; no definite D call. This CDR3 region has 12 residues. The germline CDR1 and CDR2 sequences are SGDLS and YYNGEE. Trimming pared 0 bases from V and 3 bases from J, leaving 3 bases between. Combining the CDR3 with reference TRBV9 and TRBJ1-1 gives the whole variable domain DSGVTQTPKHLITATGQRVTLRCSPRSGDLSVYWYQQSLDQGLQFLIQYYNGEERAKGNILERFSAQQFPDLHSELNLSSLELGDSALYFCASSVGDTEAFFGQGTRLTVV.

V usage is TRBV18 and J usage is TRBJ2-7, with TRBD1 as a possible D gene (6 bases). Germline CDR1 and CDR2: KGHSH and LQKENI. V was trimmed by 4 bases and J by 3 bases, leaving 13 bases between them. The CDR3 has 14 residues. The CDR3 is CASSHNRDLYEQYF. Here the CDR3 DNA reads TGTGCCAGCTCACATAACAGGGATCTCTACGAGCAGTACTTC.

The rearrangement joins TRBV27 to TRBJ2-2; D not certain. Germline values: CDR1 MNHEY, CDR2 SMNVEV (reference sequence). Trimming removed 3 bases at V and 4 bases at J, with 6 bases between. This CDR3 comprises 13 residues. In DNA, the CDR3 is TGTGCCAGCAGTTTTATGGGCACCGGGGAGCTGTTTTTT. It specifies CASSFMGTGELFF.

This chain links TRBV7-9 with TRBJ2-3; D not resolved. Trimming shortened V by 4 bases and J by 5 bases, and 16 bases separated the two germline ends. Per germline, CDR1 SEHNR and CDR2 FQNEAQ (reference sequence). This CDR3 is built from 15 residues. CDR3 DNA: TGTGCCAGCAGCTCATCAGGACGGTTGGGAGATACGCAGTATTTT. Translation: CASSSSGRLGDTQYF.

The genes are TRBV28 and TRBJ1-5; TRBD1 matches at 12 bases. CDR3 length: 17 residues. The germline CDR1 and CDR2 sequences are MDHEN and SYDVKM. With V trimmed by 6 bases and J by 1 base, 7 bases remained unmatched. This CDR3 reads CASRPGTGGRSNQPQHF. The CDR3 DNA sequence: TGTGCCAGCAGACCCGGGACAGGGGGCCGGAGCAATCAGCCCCAGCATTTT.

The gene calls are TRBV7-9 and TRBJ1-2; D might be TRBD1 (6 bases). CDR1 is SEHNR, CDR2 FQNEAQ, per germline (reference sequence). Trimming stripped 1 base from V and 4 bases from J, with 10 bases between. The CDR3 runs to 14 residues. The CDR3 here is CASSLVGAVYGYTF. The CDR3 bases are TGTGCCAGCAGCTTAGTGGGGGCCGTCTATGGCTACACCTTC.

This clone was observed a single time. V and J are TRBV6-6 and TRBJ1-5; D not certain. Looked up from germline, CDR1 is MNHNY and CDR2 is SVGAGI (reference sequence). Trimming removed 0 bases from V and 4 bases from J, with 4 bases in between. The CDR3 is 13 amino acids. CDR3 bases: TGTGCCAGCAGTTACTCGGAGAATCAGCCCCAGCATTTT. It specifies CASSYSENQPQHF.

The V gene is TRBV4-1, the J gene TRBJ2-1; D gene ambiguous. V shed 2 bases and J shed 7 bases, with 12 bases lying between them. Germline V lookup: CDR1 MGHRA, CDR2 YSYEKL. The CDR3 is 14 residues long. The CDR3: CASSQLLKGNEQFF. The CDR3 DNA follows: TGCGCCAGCAGCCAACTTTTGAAGGGTAATGAGCAGTTCTTC.

The chain links TRBV10-1 to TRBJ1-1; the D gene is possibly TRBD1 (6 bases). CDR1 WNHNN and CDR2 SYGVQD come from the germline V gene (reference sequence). The germline V and J ends were trimmed by 4 bases and 4 bases, with 7 bases remaining between them. This CDR3 is built from 12 residues. The CDR3 spells CASSADSTEAFF. CDR3 sequence (DNA): TGCGCCAGCAGTGCGGACAGCACTGAAGCTTTCTTT.

In its sample, this clone was seen once. The rearrangement uses TRBV28 and TRBJ2-7; 11 bases fit TRBD2. From germline, CDR1 is MDHEN and CDR2 SYDVKM. The CDR3 loop spans 14 amino acids. The trim removed 6 bases at V and 3 bases at J, leaving 4 bases unmatched. CDR3 DNA: TGTGCCAGCAGGAGGGGACTAGCGGACTACGAGCAGTACTTC. This sequence encodes CASRRGLADYEQYF.

The chain uses TRBV29-1 and TRBJ1-3; D possibly corresponds to TRBD1 (6 bases). Deletions cut 0 bases from V and 4 bases from J, with 25 bases between. Germline V gene lookup returns CDR1 SQVTM and CDR2 ANQGSEA. CDR3 length: 19 residues. The CDR3, as DNA: TGCAGCGTTGAAGATGAATTTGCGGGGGACAACCGGGGAGGAAACACCATATATTTT. It translates to CSVEDEFAGDNRGGNTIYF.

The V call is TRBV10-1, the J call TRBJ2-1; 10 nucleotides match TRBD2. The V gene's germline CDR1 is WNHNN and CDR2 SYGVQD (reference sequence). This CDR3 has 15 amino acids. Trimming at V came to 5 bases and at J to 9 bases, leaving 10 bases not matched to a gene. CDR3 region: CASSFLAGEGSEQFF. The DNA for the CDR3 is TGCGCCAGCAGTTTTCTAGCGGGAGAGGGTAGTGAGCAGTTCTTC.

The rearrangement joins TRBV10-3 to TRBJ2-3, with D maybe TRBD1 (5 bases). Trimming shortened V by 7 bases and J by 6 bases, and 14 bases separated the two germline ends. From germline, CDR1 is ENHRY and CDR2 SYGVKD. The CDR3 runs to 13 residues. The CDR3 loop reads CAINGSQVDTQYF. For the CDR3, the DNA is TGTGCCATCAACGGGTCACAGGTTGATACGCAGTATTTT.

The V call is TRBV10-1, the J call TRBJ2-3; perhaps D is TRBD1 or TRBD2 (5 bases each). Per germline, CDR1 WNHNN and CDR2 SYGVQD (reference sequence). The CDR3 runs 14 residues. The germline V and J ends were trimmed by 5 bases and 4 bases, with 13 bases remaining between them. The CDR3, as DNA: TGCGCCAGCAGTCGGGACGCTCCGGCAGATACGCAGTATTTT. Translated: CASSRDAPADTQYF.

The V call is TRBV7-8, the J call TRBJ1-5; D not resolved. V was shortened by 2 bases and J by 0 bases, with 11 bases between the two germline ends. This CDR3 has 16 residues. CDR1 is SGHVS and CDR2 is FQNEAQ in the germline V gene. CDR3 residues: CASSLSESYSNQPQHF. CDR3 sequence (DNA): TGTGCCAGCAGCTTAAGCGAGAGTTATAGCAATCAGCCCCAGCATTTT.

In its sample, this clone ranks as medium-sized (0.01 to 0.1%). The genes are TRBV27 and TRBJ2-7, with 9 nucleotides matching TRBD1. V lost 5 bases to trimming and J lost 6 bases; unmatched junction nucleotides: 11. This CDR3 has 15 residues. Germline V gene sequence: CDR1 MNHEY, CDR2 SMNVEV (reference sequence). Written as DNA, the CDR3 is TGTGCCAGCAGTCCCGGACCGGGACAGGGCGGCGAGCAGTACTTC. Residues: CASSPGPGQGGEQYF.

The chain uses TRBV4-1 and TRBJ2-5, with D unresolved. Trimming left V 0 bases short and J 2 bases short, with 22 bases between. CDR3 length equals 19 residues. Germline V gives CDR1 MGHRA, CDR2 YSYEKL. The chain's CDR3 is CASSQEVLRNEITQETQYF. The CDR3 DNA sequence: TGCGCCAGCAGCCAAGAAGTCCTACGTAACGAAATTACTCAAGAGACCCAGTACTTC.

J is TRBJ2-2 and V is TRBV5-4; 8 nucleotides match TRBD2. Germline CDR1 is SGHNT and CDR2 is YYREEE (reference sequence). The CDR3 spans 17 residues. Trimming at V came to 4 bases and at J to 3 bases, leaving 11 bases not matched to a gene. CDR3: CASSPKSSGAYTGELFF. The CDR3 DNA sequence: TGTGCCAGCAGCCCAAAGAGTAGCGGGGCATACACCGGGGAGCTGTTTTTT.

This clone occurred a few times. V usage is TRBV4-1 and J usage is TRBJ2-1; D not resolved. There are 13 residues in the CDR3. Trimming pared 0 bases from V and 8 bases from J, leaving 8 bases between. Per germline, CDR1 MGHRA and CDR2 YSYEKL. The CDR3 spells CASSQEQRYEQFF. In nucleotides, the CDR3 is TGCGCCAGCAGCCAAGAGCAAAGGTATGAGCAGTTCTTC.

This chain joins TRBV30 and TRBJ2-7; TRBD2 aligns across 8 bases. Trimming took 2 bases from V and 3 from J; bases not matched to a gene: 6. Per germline, CDR1 GTSNPN and CDR2 SVGIG (reference sequence). The length of the CDR3 is 14 residues. CDR3 region: CAWSSTGGVYEQYF. In DNA form, the CDR3 reads TGTGCCTGGAGTTCCACGGGGGGGGTCTACGAGCAGTACTTC.

The chain employs TRBV6-1 and TRBJ2-7, with unresolved D. The CDR3 is made up of 13 amino acids. V lost 6 bases to trimming and J lost 3 bases, with 12 bases between them. Germline CDR1 and CDR2: MNHNS and SASEGT. CDR3 DNA sequence: TGTGCCAGCAGAAGGACCGGCCGCTACGAGCAGTACTTC. As protein: CASRRTGRYEQYF.